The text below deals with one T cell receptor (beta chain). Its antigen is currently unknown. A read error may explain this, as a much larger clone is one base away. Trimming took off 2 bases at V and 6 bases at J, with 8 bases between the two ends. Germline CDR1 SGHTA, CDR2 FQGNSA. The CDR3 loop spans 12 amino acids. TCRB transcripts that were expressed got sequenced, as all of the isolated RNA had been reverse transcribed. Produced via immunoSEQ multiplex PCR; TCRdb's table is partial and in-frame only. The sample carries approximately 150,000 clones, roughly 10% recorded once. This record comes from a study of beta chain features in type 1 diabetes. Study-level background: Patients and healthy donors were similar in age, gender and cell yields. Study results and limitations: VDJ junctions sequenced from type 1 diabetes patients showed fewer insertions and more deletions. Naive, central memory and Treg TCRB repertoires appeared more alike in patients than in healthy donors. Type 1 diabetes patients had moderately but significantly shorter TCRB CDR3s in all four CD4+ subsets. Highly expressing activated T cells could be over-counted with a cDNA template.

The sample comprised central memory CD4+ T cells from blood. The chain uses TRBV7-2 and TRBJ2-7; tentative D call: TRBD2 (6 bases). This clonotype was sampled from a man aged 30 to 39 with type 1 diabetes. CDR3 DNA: TGTGCCAGCAGCTTATCCGGGGGCGAGCAGTACTTC. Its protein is CASSLSGGEQYF.